This T cell receptor beta chain is drawn from a study of blood T cell repertoires in COVID-19. Study overall: Material from acute and convalescent COVID-19 was sourced from the United States, Italy and Spain. The analysed material was cDNA or gDNA that came from T cells, B-cell-depleted T cells, or PBMCs.

The assay was immunoSEQ multiplex PCR, and TCRdb's table has in-frame clones only and misses some. In the table there are approximately 230,000 clones, about 93% of which are singletons. Germline assignment: CDR1 LGHDT and CDR2 YNNKEL (reference sequence). This CDR3 has 16 amino acids. Trimming cost V 5 bases and J 6 bases; bases outside gene matches: 10. For recovered donors of Cohort 3, there were two negative PCRs, clearance, or symptom resolution. The chain employs TRBV3-1 (or the pseudogene TRBV3-2) and TRBJ2-3; 11 nucleotides align to TRBD2. The source of this sequence is a woman between 18 and 29 years old who had recovered from COVID-19. The material sequenced was PBMCs or T cells enriched from blood (not recorded which). CDR3 nucleotides: TGTGCCAGCAGCTATCCTAGCGGGGGGCCGGGGGATACGCAGTATTTT. Protein sequence: CASSYPSGGPGDTQYF.